Listed below are T cell receptor beta chains from one sample, sequenced in a study of T cell changes during pregnancy in multiple sclerosis. Data came from immunoSEQ multiplex PCR; TCRdb stores just in-frame clones and leaves some out. The data show about 79,000 clones, about nine tenths seen once. The sequenced sample was CD4+ T cells from peripheral blood mononuclear cells, obtained in the second trimester of pregnancy. These receptor sequences come from a female donor with multiple sclerosis, enrolled in a pregnancy study. Each CDR3 is given without its conserved first and last residue. Not all rows give a size; the values are once, few, many and, for expanded clones, a class.

V gene: TRBV29-1; J gene: TRBJ2-6; clone size: -; CDR3 protein: SVRGQETISGANVLT
V gene: TRBV19; J gene: TRBJ1-5; clone size: few; CDR3 protein: ASSHGVGRGSNQPQH
V gene: TRBV5-1; J gene: TRBJ1-3; clone size: -; CDR3 protein: ASSLVGATGVRQPGTIY
V gene: TRBV28; J gene: TRBJ1-3; clone size: -; CDR3 protein: ASSLYRDHSGNTIY
V gene: TRBV29-1; J gene: TRBJ1-2; clone size: -; CDR3 protein: SVDGRATNYGYT
V gene: TRBV30; J gene: TRBJ2-2; clone size: -; CDR3 protein: AWSRYRAVNTGELF
V gene: TRBV28; J gene: TRBJ1-2; clone size: once; CDR3 protein: ASRTGGHYGYT
V gene: TRBV11-3; J gene: TRBJ2-7; clone size: once; CDR3 protein: ASSPALGGRTYEQY
V gene: TRBV4-3; J gene: TRBJ1-2; clone size: -; CDR3 protein: ASSQEGRGNSDGYT
V gene: TRBV27; J gene: TRBJ2-5; clone size: -; CDR3 protein: ASSQQGIETQY